The sequence of this TCR beta chain was determined in a study of CD8+CD57+ T cells in acquired aplastic anemia. Study context: When averaged, DNA from sorted CD4+ and CD8+ cells came to 3.2 ug.

The V segment lost 7 bases and the J segment 0 bases; nucleotides outside the gene matches: 15. This CDR3 has 18 amino acids. Germline V gene data show CDR1 as SGDLS and CDR2 as YYNGEE. In regard to this clonotype: Its target is unknown.

Study-level findings and limits: In CD8+ cells, Simpson's diversity showed no significant difference between patients and controls. Patients had under 30 CD8+ CDR3 sequences in common with controls (the shared set).

The template used for profiling TCR beta VDJ and CDR3 was genomic DNA. Via MiXCR, TCRdb re-called the reads, giving one row per CDR3 protein. The sample lists about 240,000 distinct CDR3 sequences; approximately 45% were seen once. Sequenced patients had shown CD8+CD57+ cell expansion by flow cytometry. Patients uniformly had severe acquired aplastic anemia. The chain links TRBV9 to TRBJ1-3; 8 bases line up with TRBD1. The material sequenced was sorted CD4+, CD8+, or CD8+CD57+ T cells (not recorded which) from PBMCs. The sequence came from a human donor with aplastic anemia. CDR3 nucleotide sequence: TGTGCCAGCTGCCCTAGTGGGGGGACAGGCTACTCTGGAAACACCATATATTTT. As protein: CASCPSGGTGYSGNTIYF.